These 8 T cell receptor beta chains originate from one sample sequenced in a study of control samples from healthy donors and cancer patients. Some clones are missing from TCRdb's copy, which holds only in-frame ones; the method was immunoSEQ multiplex PCR. This sample has around 200,000 clones, with 91% found just once. The sample consisted of blood. The source of these receptors is a woman aged 25 to 39 in good health.

V is TRBV7-9 and J is TRBJ1-2; D gene ambiguous. The CDR3 length is 11 residues. Per the germline V gene, CDR1 is SEHNR and CDR2 is FQNEAQ (reference sequence). Trimming removed 4 bases from V and 3 bases from J, with 3 bases in between. The CDR3 DNA follows: TGTGCCAGCAGCTGGGACTATGGCTACACCTTC. It is translated as CASSWDYGYTF.

The rearrangement joins TRBV5-1 to TRBJ1-4, with D maybe TRBD1 (5 bases). V shed 4 bases and J shed 0 bases, with 10 bases lying between them. CDR3 size: 15 residues. Germline assignment: CDR1 SGHRS and CDR2 YFSETQ. CDR3 protein: CASSPQGATNEKLFF. As DNA, the CDR3 is TGCGCCAGCAGCCCGCAGGGTGCAACTAATGAAAAACTGTTTTTT. Drawing the rest from reference TRBV5-1 and TRBJ1-4, the complete variable domain is KAGVTQTPRYLIKTRGQQVTLSCSPISGHRSVSWYQQTPGQGLQFLFEYFSETQRNKGNFPGRFSGRQFSNSRSEMNVSTLELGDSALYLCASSPQGATNEKLFFGSGTQLSVL.

With respect to this clone: The sample holds other DNA sequences that translate to the same CDR3. V and J are TRBV6-4 and TRBJ2-1; 9 nucleotides line up with TRBD2. The germline V gene has CDR1 MRHNA and CDR2 SNTAGT. The length of the CDR3 is 14 residues. V lost 3 bases to trimming and J lost 7 bases; unmatched junction nucleotides: 4. The CDR3 region is CASSEGLAGNEQFF. The CDR3 DNA reads as TGTGCCAGCAGTGAGGGACTAGCCGGGAATGAGCAGTTCTTC.

The rearrangement links TRBV12-3 or TRBV12-4 to TRBJ2-7; maybe TRBD2 (7 bases). V was cut by 4 bases and J by 7 bases, with 14 bases left in between. The CDR3 totals 13 residues. CDR3 loop: CASSWGGGGEQYF. The CDR3 coding sequence is TGTGCCAGCAGTTGGGGAGGGGGAGGGGAGCAGTACTTC.

This clone has a single count. The chain carries TRBV5-4 and TRBJ2-3; 7 bases fit TRBD2. CDR1 and CDR2 (germline): SGHNT, YYREEE (reference sequence). The CDR3 consists of 14 residues. J lost 5 bases, V lost 0 bases, and 3 bases had no gene match. CDR3 in DNA: TGTGCCAGCAGCTTGGGGGGAGGGCTAGATACGCAGTATTTT. This encodes CASSLGGGLDTQYF. Full variable domain (outside the CDR3, taken from reference TRBV5-4 and TRBJ2-3): ETGVTQSPTHLIKTRGQQVTLRCSSQSGHNTVSWYQQALGQGPQFIFQYYREEENGRGNFPPRFSGLQFPNYSSELNVNALELDDSALYLCASSLGGGLDTQYFGPGTRLTVL.

V gene TRBV6-6 combines with J gene TRBJ2-1, with TRBD2 as a possible D gene (6 bases). The CDR3 length is 13 residues. Germline CDR1 reads MNHNY; CDR2 reads SVGAGI (reference sequence). V was clipped by 8 bases and J by 6 bases, with 14 bases between them. CDR3 in amino acids: CASRDSGGNEQFF. The CDR3 coding sequence is TGTGCCAGCCGGGACTCCGGGGGCAATGAGCAGTTCTTC.

The J gene is TRBJ2-7, the V gene TRBV28, with D possibly being TRBD2 (7 bases). Trimming stripped 3 bases from V and 0 bases from J, with 12 bases between. This CDR3 has 15 residues. The V gene's germline CDR1 is MDHEN and CDR2 SYDVKM. CDR3 amino acids: CASSLGGLASYEQYF. The CDR3 DNA reads TGTGCCAGCAGTTTGGGGGGGCTAGCCTCCTACGAGCAGTACTTC.

J is TRBJ2-1 and V is TRBV27; TRBD2 aligns across 13 bases. CDR1 MNHEY and CDR2 SMNVEV come from the germline V gene (reference sequence). The CDR3 consists of 17 residues. Losses at the gene ends were 5 bases for V and 7 bases for J; bases not matched to a gene: 11. The CDR3 loop reads CASSPRTSGSRMNEQFF. The CDR3 DNA reads TGTGCCAGCAGTCCCAGGACTAGCGGGAGTAGAATGAATGAGCAGTTCTTC.